The clone carrying this T cell receptor beta chain was counted many times. Using a J-beta primer mix together with a sample-barcoded 5' primer, a second PCR was run for roughly 6 to 12 cycles. A single record per CDR3 protein comes from TCRdb applying MiXCR to the 5' RACE reads. The data hold hundreds of thousands of distinct CDR3 sequences, with roughly 32% observed a single time. This entry is derived from a study of blood T cells in healthy people across ages. The CDR3 covers 14 residues. The V and J ends lost 6 bases and 3 bases respectively, with 18 bases between them. The germline V gene encodes CDR1 DFQATT and CDR2 SNEGSKA (reference sequence).

The sequenced sample consisted of blood. This TCR was sampled from a woman of 80 years or more in good health. The genes are TRBV20-1 and TRBJ2-7, with D maybe TRBD2 (6 bases). The CDR3 region has the DNA TGCAGTGCCTCGATCGGCGGGGATCACTACGAGCAGTACTTC. Its translation is CSASIGGDHYEQYF.